The 18 T cell receptor beta chains below were found in one sample sequenced in a study of blood T cells in healthy people across ages. Then a second PCR, running about 7 to 11 cycles, was carried out with a sample-barcoded 5' primer and a J-beta primer mix. One entry per CDR3 protein results from TCRdb running MiXCR on the 5' RACE reads. Of 2 million or so distinct CDR3 sequences in the sample, about 49% were seen once. Sequenced input: blood. Receptors were obtained from a woman between 35 and 50 years old in good health.

The V gene is TRBV5-1, the J gene TRBJ2-3; 9 nucleotides line up with TRBD1. The V and J ends lost 0 bases and 0 bases, in that order; junction bases with no gene match: 5. This CDR3 is 17 amino acids long. The germline V gene encodes CDR1 SGHRS and CDR2 YFSETQ. CDR3 bases: TGCGCCAGCAGCTTGGTAACAGGGGGCCCTAGCACAGATACGCAGTATTTT. Translated: CASSLVTGGPSTDTQYF.

This clonotype turned up a few times. The rearrangement joins TRBV29-1 to TRBJ2-3, with D unresolved. The CDR3 consists of 13 residues. With 7 bases removed from V and 0 bases from J, the gap between germline ends came to 11 bases. Per germline, CDR1 SQVTM and CDR2 ANQGSEA. CDR3 residues: CSAIQSSTDTQYF. CDR3 nucleotides: TGCAGCGCCATACAGTCGAGCACAGATACGCAGTATTTT.

The chain uses TRBV29-1 and TRBJ2-5; 9 bases align to TRBD2. The J call could be wrong; TRBJ2-7 is a better fit for the DNA end. In germline, CDR1 is SQVTM, CDR2 ANQGSEA. This CDR3 has 13 residues. CDR3 residues: CSAKRGADYEQYF. The CDR3 coding sequence is TGCAGCGCAAAGCGGGGGGCCGACTACGAGCAGTACTTC.

This clonotype was detected only a few times. The chain employs TRBV27 and TRBJ2-3; 9 nucleotides align to TRBD2. Germline V lookup: CDR1 MNHEY, CDR2 SMNVEV (reference sequence). The CDR3 runs to 15 residues. J gave up 7 bases and V 7 bases, and 12 bases lay outside the gene matches. CDR3 nucleotides: TGTGCCAGCACGAGGAGCGGGGGGCGACGAAATACGCAGTATTTT. Its protein is CASTRSGGRRNTQYF.

The chain combines TRBV12-3 or TRBV12-4 with TRBJ1-5; D is ambiguous. V lost 5 bases and J 10 bases, leaving 18 bases between the germline ends. The CDR3 spans 14 residues. For the CDR3, the DNA is TGTGCCAGCAGTGTTGACCCCTTACCGAACCCCCAGCATTTT. Protein product: CASSVDPLPNPQHF.

The rearrangement uses TRBV20-1 and TRBJ2-3; 7 nucleotides line up with TRBD1. Germline CDR1 DFQATT, CDR2 SNEGSKA (reference sequence). The CDR3 is made up of 14 amino acids. The V segment lost 7 bases and the J segment 4 bases; nucleotides outside the gene matches: 11. Here the CDR3 DNA reads TGCAGTGGAATAGAGACAGGGAAGCCAGATACGCAGTATTTT. This encodes CSGIETGKPDTQYF.

The chain has TRBV7-2 and TRBJ2-3, with unresolved D. The germline V gene has CDR1 SGHTA and CDR2 FQGNSA. The CDR3 has 13 residues. V was shortened by 5 bases and J by 0 bases, with 6 bases between the two germline ends. As DNA, the CDR3 is TGTGCCAGCAGCAAAACTAGCACAGATACGCAGTATTTT. Residues: CASSKTSTDTQYF. Variable domain in full (rest from reference TRBV7-2 and TRBJ2-3): GAGVSQSPSNKVTEKGKDVELRCDPISGHTALYWYRQSLGQGLEFLIYFQGNSAPDKSGLPSDRFSAERTGGSVSTLTIQRTQQEDSAVYLCASSKTSTDTQYFGPGTRLTVL.

The J gene is TRBJ2-6, the V gene TRBV4-3, with D unclear. Germline values: CDR1 LGHNA, CDR2 YSLEER. The CDR3 runs to 19 residues. The V end lost 4 bases, the J end lost 0 bases, and 19 bases lay between the germline ends. This CDR3 reads CASSRIQATLLSGANVLTF. The CDR3 bases are TGCGCCAGCAGCCGAATCCAGGCCACCTTACTCTCTGGGGCCAACGTCCTGACTTTC.

This chain uses TRBV10-3 with TRBJ1-2, with no clear D. The germline V gene has CDR1 ENHRY and CDR2 SYGVKD. Trimming shortened V by 0 bases and J by 3 bases, and 11 bases separated the two germline ends. The CDR3 runs to 15 residues. CDR3 protein: CAISESGKGDYGYTF. The CDR3 DNA follows: TGTGCCATCAGTGAGTCGGGGAAGGGAGACTATGGCTACACCTTC.

This chain connects TRBV20-1 to TRBJ2-1; TRBD1 matches at 8 bases. Germline CDR1 reads DFQATT; CDR2 reads SNEGSKA (reference sequence). This CDR3 is built from 15 residues. The V segment lost 3 bases and the J segment 1 base; nucleotides outside the gene matches: 5. CDR3 sequence: CSASGQGQSYNEQFF. CDR3 in DNA: TGCAGTGCTAGTGGACAGGGCCAATCCTACAATGAGCAGTTCTTC.

The CDR3 protein is CASSSHMAPSRVQGYTF. Here the CDR3 DNA reads TGTGCCAGCAGTTCACATATGGCCCCCAGCAGGGTACAGGGCTACACCTTC. The chain couples TRBV28 to TRBJ1-2, with a weak D call TRBD1 (5 bases). Between the trimmed V and J ends, which lost 4 bases and 8 bases, there was a span of 26 bases. This CDR3 is built from 17 residues. Germline values: CDR1 MDHEN, CDR2 SYDVKM.

DNA of the CDR3: TGTGCCAGCAGTCACCGGGACAGGAGCTCCTATAATTCACCCCTCCACTTT. Translation: CASSHRDRSSYNSPLHF. V usage is TRBV6-5 and J usage is TRBJ1-6; 8 bases agree with TRBD1. The length of the CDR3 is 17 residues. Germline loops: CDR1 MNHEY, CDR2 SVGAGI. J lost 0 bases, V lost 5 bases, and 6 bases had no gene match.

This chain joins TRBV20-1 and TRBJ2-5; maybe TRBD1 (6 bases). The length of the CDR3 is 14 residues. V was trimmed by 0 bases and J by 5 bases, leaving 13 bases between them. Germline CDR1 is DFQATT and CDR2 is SNEGSKA (reference sequence). The chain's CDR3 is CSARDDGGGETQYF. CDR3 nucleotides: TGCAGTGCTAGAGATGATGGGGGCGGGGAGACCCAGTACTTC.

There are a few counts of this clonotype. This sequence joins TRBV6-1 and TRBJ2-5; D call uncertain. The CDR3 is 15 residues long. The V end was cut by 0 bases, the J end by 3 bases, with 11 bases between. Germline V gene sequence: CDR1 MNHNS, CDR2 SASEGT. CDR3: CASSEARTYEETQYF. The CDR3 DNA is TGTGCCAGCAGTGAAGCTCGGACGTATGAAGAGACCCAGTACTTC.

The chain carries TRBV5-1 and TRBJ1-4; 9 bases line up with TRBD1. V dropped 4 bases and J dropped 4; count of bases not matched to a gene: 5. The germline gives CDR1 SGHRS, CDR2 YFSETQ. This CDR3 is built from 15 residues. CDR3 bases: TGCGCCAGCAGCACGGGACAGGGTGTTAATGAAAAACTGTTTTTT. Protein product: CASSTGQGVNEKLFF.

This chain uses TRBV10-3 with TRBJ1-2, with a tentative D call TRBD1 (5 bases). CDR3 size: 15 residues. CDR1 is ENHRY and CDR2 is SYGVKD in the germline V gene. Trimming pared 0 bases from V and 4 bases from J, leaving 12 bases between. The CDR3 DNA is TGTGCCATCAGTGAGTCCGGGGGAGATAGCTATGGCTACACCTTC. As protein: CAISESGGDSYGYTF.

The chain couples TRBV10-3 to TRBJ2-1; 7 bases are a match to TRBD2. The CDR3 totals 19 residues. CDR1 is ENHRY and CDR2 is SYGVKD in the germline V gene. V lost 0 bases to trimming and J lost 0 bases; unmatched junction nucleotides: 11. This CDR3 is CAISESWVLGGSSYNEQFF. Here the CDR3 DNA reads TGTGCCATCAGTGAGTCTTGGGTCCTAGGCGGGAGCTCCTACAATGAGCAGTTCTTC.

The chain uses TRBV13 and TRBJ1-2, with a tentative D call TRBD1 (5 bases). The CDR3 is made up of 13 amino acids. V lost 5 bases to trimming and J lost 4 bases, with 11 bases between them. Germline lookup yields CDR1 PRHDT and CDR2 FYEKMQ (reference sequence). Written as DNA, the CDR3 is TGTGCCAGCAGCGCAGGGTCCGGCTATGGCTACACCTTC. Translating gives CASSAGSGYGYTF.